What follows are 9 T cell receptor beta chains derived from one specimen sequenced in a study of shared clonotypes between healthy human individuals. TCRdb's table, derived via immunoSEQ multiplex PCR, lists solely in-frame clones and lacks some. Among approximately 2.4 million clones, about 94% were seen once, and the ten largest hold about 0.13%. Sequencing input: naive CD4+ T cells sorted from blood. As for subset: CD45RA+ positively selected. These receptor sequences come from a man in his late teens or twenties in good health.

A word on this clone: Different DNA sequences within this sample yield the same CDR3. V and J are TRBV18 and TRBJ1-4; D call uncertain. The CDR3 is 14 residues long. Germline CDR1 reads KGHSH; CDR2 reads LQKENI. Between the trimmed V and J ends, which lost 3 bases and 5 bases, there was a span of 10 bases. CDR3 sequence (DNA): TGTGCCAGCTCACCGCAAGGGAGGAATGAAAAACTGTTTTTT. Translating it yields CASSPQGRNEKLFF.

To note about this clone: The same CDR3 arises from other DNA sequences in this sample as well. The chain recombines TRBV19 with TRBJ1-1; the match to TRBD1 covers 7 bases. Trimming removed 5 bases from V and 0 bases from J; junction bases left unmatched: 3. CDR1 is LNHDA, CDR2 SQIVND, per germline (reference sequence). The CDR3 is 14 amino acids. The CDR3 protein is CASSLGQLNTEAFF. The CDR3 DNA is TGTGCCAGTAGTTTGGGACAGTTGAACACTGAAGCTTTCTTT. The complete variable domain, with remaining parts taken from reference TRBV19 and TRBJ1-1, reads DGGITQSPKYLFRKEGQNVTLSCEQNLNHDAMYWYRQDPGQGLRLIYYSQIVNDFQKGDIAEGYSVSREKKESFPLTVTSAQKNPTAFYLCASSLGQLNTEAFFGQGTRLTVV.

J is TRBJ1-4 and V is TRBV14; D possibly corresponds to TRBD1 (5 bases). Germline V gene lookup returns CDR1 SGHDN and CDR2 FVKESK. Trimming pared 1 base from V and 7 bases from J, leaving 16 bases between. This CDR3 is built from 16 residues. The CDR3 DNA sequence: TGTGCCAGCAGCCAAGTGAAGGGGAAGGGGACTGAAAAACTGTTTTTT. It specifies CASSQVKGKGTEKLFF.

This chain connects TRBV7-2 to TRBJ2-1; 16 bases are a match to TRBD2. The CDR3 is made up of 14 amino acids. Germline V gene sequence: CDR1 SGHTA, CDR2 FQGNSA. Losses at the gene ends were 4 bases for V and 15 bases for J; bases not matched to a gene: 6. CDR3 coding DNA: TGTGCCAGCAGCTCGGGACTAGCGGGAGGGCCCCTGTTCTTC. Amino acid sequence: CASSSGLAGGPLFF.

This chain connects TRBV10-1 to TRBJ2-5, with TRBD1 identical over 9 bases. CDR1 is WNHNN, CDR2 SYGVQD, per germline (reference sequence). The CDR3 has 14 amino acids. Germline trimming cut 6 bases from V and 2 bases from J; bases unmatched to any gene: 4. The CDR3 is CASRGTGIQETQYF. In nucleotides, the CDR3 is TGCGCCAGCAGGGGGACAGGGATACAAGAGACCCAGTACTTC.

The J gene is TRBJ2-1, the V gene TRBV6-1; D might be TRBD1 (6 bases). V lost 6 bases to trimming and J lost 1 base, with 13 bases between them. Germline loops: CDR1 MNHNS, CDR2 SASEGT. CDR3 length: 15 amino acids. CDR3: CASRTGTWSYNEQFF. As DNA, the CDR3 is TGTGCCAGCAGGACCGGGACATGGTCCTACAATGAGCAGTTCTTC.

This sequence joins TRBV6-1 and TRBJ2-5; TRBD1 matches at 8 bases. There are 14 residues in the CDR3. The junction had 6 bases not matched to a gene; V was cut back by 8 bases and J by 1 base. From germline, CDR1 is MNHNS and CDR2 SASEGT. In nucleotides, the CDR3 is TGTGCCAGCGACAGGGGATCCCCCCAAGAGACCCAGTACTTC. Translation gives CASDRGSPQETQYF.

The V gene is TRBV7-8, the J gene TRBJ1-6; D unclear. The CDR3 is 13 amino acids. The V gene lost 5 bases and the J gene lost 0 bases, with 2 bases spanning the gap. Germline CDR1 SGHVS, CDR2 FQNEAQ. CDR3 nucleotides: TGTGCCAGCAGCGACTCCTATAATTCACCCCTCCACTTT. It translates to CASSDSYNSPLHF.

The CDR3 loop is CASSSIDRGRTYEQYF. The DNA for the CDR3 is TGTGCCAGCAGTTCCATCGACAGGGGGCGGACCTACGAGCAGTACTTC. The chain carries TRBV28 and TRBJ2-7, with TRBD1 matching 10 bases. Germline lookup yields CDR1 MDHEN and CDR2 SYDVKM. This CDR3 spans 16 amino acids. J lost 2 bases, V lost 4 bases, and 8 bases had no gene match.